This T cell receptor (beta chain) was obtained from a study of cytomegalovirus exposure and HLA in healthy donors. Notes on the study in general: Certain sequence variants were highly shared and formed a cluster, and this cluster was likely a sequencing artifact. With later analysis, a missense DCLRE1C variant became linked to TCR beta V- and J-gene trimming. A few chains tied to CMV proved CMV antigen-specific in vitro. As a later analysis showed, several of the most significant clusters appeared to be linked to common viral pathogens.

Germline V lookup: CDR1 SGHVS, CDR2 FQNEAQ. Trimming removed 3 bases from V and 5 bases from J, with 4 bases in between. The CDR3 spans 11 residues. Remarks on this clone: What it binds is unknown.

PCR used 60 Vbeta primers and 13 Jbeta primers. The data were produced by immunoSEQ multiplex PCR, yet TCRdb's version contains in-frame clones alone and is incomplete. The sample shows fewer than 110,000 clones, approximately 79% of them seen only once. The TCR comes from a woman between 40 and 50 years old in good health and CMV-seropositive. The J gene is TRBJ2-5, the V gene TRBV7-8; D remains ambiguous. Sequencing used PBMCs. CDR3 nucleotides: TGTGCCAGCAGCTTCCGGGAGACCCAGTACTTC. It codes for CASSFRETQYF.